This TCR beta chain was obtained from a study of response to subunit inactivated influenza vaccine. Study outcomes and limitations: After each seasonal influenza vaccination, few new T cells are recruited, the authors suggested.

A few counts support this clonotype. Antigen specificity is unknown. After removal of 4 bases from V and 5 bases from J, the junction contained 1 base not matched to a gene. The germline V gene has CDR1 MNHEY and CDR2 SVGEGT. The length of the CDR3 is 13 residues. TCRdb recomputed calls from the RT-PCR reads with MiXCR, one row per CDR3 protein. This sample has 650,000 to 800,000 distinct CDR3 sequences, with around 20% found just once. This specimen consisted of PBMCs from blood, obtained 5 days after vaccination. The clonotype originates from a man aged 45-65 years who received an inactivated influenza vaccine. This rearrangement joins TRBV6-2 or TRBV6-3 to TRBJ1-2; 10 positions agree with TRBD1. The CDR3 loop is CASSWDRGYGYTF. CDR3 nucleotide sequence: TGTGCCAGCAGTTGGGACAGGGGATATGGCTACACCTTC.